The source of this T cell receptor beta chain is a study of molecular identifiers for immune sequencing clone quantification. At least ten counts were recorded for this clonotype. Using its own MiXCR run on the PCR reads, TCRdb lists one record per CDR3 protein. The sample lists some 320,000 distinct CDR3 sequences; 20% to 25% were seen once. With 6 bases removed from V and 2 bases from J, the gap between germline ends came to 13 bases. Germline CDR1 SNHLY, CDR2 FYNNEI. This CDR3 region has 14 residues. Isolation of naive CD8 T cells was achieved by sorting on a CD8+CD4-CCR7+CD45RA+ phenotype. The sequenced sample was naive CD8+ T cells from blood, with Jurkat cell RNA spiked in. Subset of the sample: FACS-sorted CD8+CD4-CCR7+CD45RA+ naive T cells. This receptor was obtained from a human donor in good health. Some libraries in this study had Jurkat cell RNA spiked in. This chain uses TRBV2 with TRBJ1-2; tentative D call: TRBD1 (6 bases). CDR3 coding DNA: TGTGCCAGCAGACCCGTCGGACAGAACTATGGCTACACCTTC. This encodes CASRPVGQNYGYTF.